This T cell receptor (beta chain) stems from a study of blood T cell repertoires in COVID-19. About the research overall: Sources were T cells, B-cell-depleted T cells, or PBMCs; the material itself was cDNA or gDNA.

Authors' methods: Scientists estimated how many nucleated cells there were by amplifying reference gene primers. Method: immunoSEQ multiplex PCR; TCRdb's copy keeps in-frame clones and lacks some. V, J and clone size reflect that table, while D and trimming were determined from the DNA. The profile shows 45,000 to 55,000 clones, roughly 87% of them singletons. Sequenced material: peripheral blood. The clonotype comes from a man aged 55 to 69 with active COVID-19.

CDR3 residues: CATGTLATDTQYF. CDR3 in DNA: TGTGCCACAGGCACTTTGGCCACAGATACGCAGTATTTT. This chain connects TRBV27 to TRBJ2-3; D is unresolved. The CDR3 loop spans 13 amino acids. With 10 bases removed from V and 2 bases from J, the gap between germline ends came to 13 bases. Germline CDR1 and CDR2: MNHEY and SMNVEV (reference sequence).